These 22 T cell receptor beta chains were all obtained from the same sample, sequenced in a study of blood T cell repertoires in COVID-19. Method: immunoSEQ multiplex PCR; TCRdb's copy keeps in-frame clones and lacks some. The sample yields about 220,000 clones, roughly 89% seen once. The specimen was PBMCs or T cells enriched from blood (not recorded which). These receptor sequences come from a middle-aged woman with acute COVID-19.

The chain has TRBV13 and TRBJ1-2; no reliable D call. The CDR3 consists of 13 residues. V lost 2 bases, J lost 4 bases, and 8 bases lay in between. Germline-derived CDR1 and CDR2 are PRHDT and FYEKMQ (reference sequence). The CDR3 DNA reads TGTGCCAGCAGCTTAAACCAGGTCTATGGCTACACCTTC. Translated, it gives CASSLNQVYGYTF.

The chain uses TRBV27 and TRBJ2-3; possible D gene TRBD1, 5 bases. The V gene lost 3 bases and the J gene lost 5 bases, with 6 bases spanning the gap. Germline CDR1 is MNHEY and CDR2 is SMNVEV (reference sequence). The CDR3 contains 12 residues. The CDR3 protein is CASSFRGDTQYF. In DNA form, the CDR3 reads TGTGCCAGCAGTTTTAGGGGAGATACGCAGTATTTT.

The CDR3 DNA is TGTGCCAGCTCACCAGTTGACAGGGGACGCACAGATACGCAGTATTTT. This translates into CASSPVDRGRTDTQYF. The V call is TRBV18, the J call TRBJ2-3; 8 bases align to TRBD1. The CDR3 sequence is 16 residues long. V was pared by 2 bases and J by 1 base, with 5 bases of the junction left unmatched. Germline loops: CDR1 KGHSH, CDR2 LQKENI. The whole variable domain, filled in from reference TRBV18 and TRBJ2-3, reads NAGVMQNPRHLVRRRGQEARLRCSPMKGHSHVYWYRQLPEEGLKFMVYLQKENIIDESGMPKERFSAEFPKEGPSILRIQQVVRGDSAAYFCASSPVDRGRTDTQYFGPGTRLTVL.

V and J are TRBV29-1 and TRBJ1-4, with 8 bases lining up with TRBD1. The germline CDR1 and CDR2 sequences are SQVTM and ANQGSEA. The CDR3 has 12 amino acids. After removal of 7 bases from V and 8 bases from J, the junction contained 6 bases not matched to a gene. The CDR3 region is CSAGQGGEKLFF. For the CDR3, the DNA is TGCAGCGCTGGACAGGGAGGCGAAAAACTGTTTTTT.

The V gene is TRBV9, the J gene TRBJ1-1; 8 positions agree with TRBD1. CDR3 length: 17 amino acids. V shed 0 bases and J 4 bases; nucleotides not matched to a gene: 11. The germline CDR1 and CDR2 sequences are SGDLS and YYNGEE. CDR3: CASSVGQGRVRGTEAFF. The CDR3 DNA reads as TGTGCCAGCAGCGTAGGACAGGGGAGGGTCAGAGGCACTGAAGCTTTCTTT. Complete variable domain (other parts from reference TRBV9 and TRBJ1-1): DSGVTQTPKHLITATGQRVTLRCSPRSGDLSVYWYQQSLDQGLQFLIQYYNGEERAKGNILERFSAQQFPDLHSELNLSSLELGDSALYFCASSVGQGRVRGTEAFFGQGTRLTVV.

J is TRBJ2-3 and V is TRBV6-5, with 12 bases identical to TRBD2. V dropped 9 bases and J dropped 7; count of bases not matched to a gene: 5. This CDR3 has 13 amino acids. CDR1 and CDR2 (germline): MNHEY, SVGAGI. The CDR3 nucleotides read TGTGCCAGTTCTAGCGGGGGGGAGAATACGCAGTATTTT. Its protein is CASSSGGENTQYF.

This chain uses TRBV27 with TRBJ2-7; possibly TRBD2 for D (5 bases). The CDR3 totals 13 residues. The germline gives CDR1 MNHEY, CDR2 SMNVEV (reference sequence). Trimming left V 4 bases short and J 7 bases short, with 14 bases between. CDR3 in DNA: TGTGCCAGCAGTTCCCGGGGAACGGGGGAGCAGTACGTC. Its translation: CASSSRGTGEQYV.

The chain employs TRBV11-2 and TRBJ2-5; TRBD1 matches at 7 bases. The length of the CDR3 is 16 residues. The ends lost 2 bases at V and 4 bases at J; junction bases unmatched: 10. CDR1 and CDR2 (germline): SGHAT, FQNNGV. DNA for the CDR3: TGTGCCAGCAGCTTAAGTCCGACAGGGAAAGGAGAGACCCAGTACTTC. The encoded protein is CASSLSPTGKGETQYF.

This chain uses TRBV5-4 with TRBJ1-2; weak D call: TRBD1 (6 bases). CDR1 is SGHNT, CDR2 YYREEE, per germline (reference sequence). There are 12 residues in the CDR3. The V end was cut by 7 bases, the J end by 2 bases, with 9 bases between. CDR3: CASWGRNYGYTF. The CDR3 bases are TGTGCCAGCTGGGGGCGGAACTATGGCTACACCTTC. Looking up the rest from reference TRBV5-4 and TRBJ1-2 gives the full variable domain: ETGVTQSPTHLIKTRGQQVTLRCSSQSGHNTVSWYQQALGQGPQFIFQYYREEENGRGNFPPRFSGLQFPNYSSELNVNALELDDSALYLCASWGRNYGYTFGSGTRLTVV.

The chain employs TRBV2 and TRBJ1-6; 7 bases fit TRBD1. Trimming removed 4 bases from V and 1 base from J; junction bases left unmatched: 1. Germline V gene sequence: CDR1 SNHLY, CDR2 FYNNEI. There are 15 residues in the CDR3. The CDR3 is CASSGGQSYNSPLHF. DNA for the CDR3: TGTGCCAGCAGTGGGGGACAGTCCTATAATTCACCCCTCCACTTT.

In DNA, the CDR3 is TGTGCCAGCAGCCAAGATTCGTGGGCCTTCTCTGGAAACACCATATATTTT. It translates to CASSQDSWAFSGNTIYF. The chain links TRBV3-1 (or the pseudogene TRBV3-2) to TRBJ1-3, with D unresolved. The CDR3 extends over 17 amino acids. The germline gives CDR1 LGHDT, CDR2 YNNKEL (reference sequence). V was cut by 0 bases and J by 0 bases, with 12 bases left in between.

V and J are TRBV6-2 or TRBV6-3 and TRBJ1-1; tentatively, D is TRBD1 (6 bases). CDR3 length: 17 amino acids. Germline V lookup: CDR1 MNHEY, CDR2 SVGEGT. V dropped 0 bases and J dropped 4 bases, with 18 bases sitting between them. DNA of the CDR3: TGTGCCAGCAGTTACTCCAGACCAGGGGCTGGGACCACTGAAGCTTTCTTT. Its translation: CASSYSRPGAGTTEAFF.

The gene calls are TRBV30 and TRBJ1-2; the match to TRBD1 covers 9 bases. The CDR3 is 13 amino acids. Germline CDR1 and CDR2: GTSNPN and SVGIG (reference sequence). V shed 8 bases, J shed 0 bases, and the junction held 4 bases outside the gene matches. In nucleotides, the CDR3 is TGTGCCATCCGGGACAGGGCTAACTATGGCTACACCTTC. Its translation is CAIRDRANYGYTF. Using reference TRBV30 and TRBJ1-2 for the parts outside the CDR3, the full variable domain is SQTIHQWPATLVQPVGSPLSLECTVEGTSNPNLYWYRQAAGRGLQLLFYSVGIGQISSEVPQNLSASRPQDRQFILSSKKLLLSDSGFYLCAIRDRANYGYTFGSGTRLTVV.

The V call is TRBV27, the J call TRBJ1-4; D perhaps matches TRBD1 (6 bases). Germline CDR1 is MNHEY and CDR2 is SMNVEV (reference sequence). Deletions cut 6 bases from V and 2 bases from J, with 7 bases between. The CDR3 has 13 residues. The CDR3: CASRRGTNEKLFF. DNA of the CDR3: TGTGCCAGCAGGAGGGGGACTAATGAAAAACTGTTTTTT.

The chain recombines TRBV27 with TRBJ1-1; the D is unclear. V was shortened by 5 bases and J by 1 base, with 17 bases between the two germline ends. The CDR3 runs to 16 residues. Germline-derived CDR1 and CDR2 are MNHEY and SMNVEV (reference sequence). CDR3 DNA sequence: TGTGCCAGCAGTCATACGGCCGGGAGGAGGAACACTGAAGCTTTCTTT. Translating gives CASSHTAGRRNTEAFF.

The chain joins TRBV5-4 to TRBJ2-3; 7 bases are shared with TRBD2. Germline values: CDR1 SGHNT, CDR2 YYREEE (reference sequence). This CDR3 is built from 15 residues. V lost 4 bases and J lost 2; bases outside the gene matches: 7. The CDR3 is CASSPSGVPTDTQYF. The DNA for the CDR3 is TGTGCCAGCAGCCCGAGCGGGGTACCCACAGATACGCAGTATTTT. Together with reference TRBV5-4 and TRBJ2-3, the CDR3 gives the full variable domain: ETGVTQSPTHLIKTRGQQVTLRCSSQSGHNTVSWYQQALGQGPQFIFQYYREEENGRGNFPPRFSGLQFPNYSSELNVNALELDDSALYLCASSPSGVPTDTQYFGPGTRLTVL.

This chain connects TRBV5-5 to TRBJ2-3, with D possibly being TRBD1 or TRBD2 (5 bases each). Germline values: CDR1 SGHKS, CDR2 YYEKEE (reference sequence). CDR3 length equals 16 residues. Trimming pared 4 bases from V and 4 bases from J, leaving 19 bases between. CDR3 amino acids: CASSLGVGRGADTQYF. The DNA of the CDR3 is TGTGCCAGCAGCCTGGGGGTGGGAAGGGGCGCAGATACGCAGTATTTT.

The sample holds a few counts of this clone. The rearrangement links TRBV6-1 to TRBJ2-6; D is perhaps TRBD1 (6 bases). With 4 bases removed from V and 0 bases from J, the gap between germline ends came to 13 bases. The V gene's germline CDR1 is MNHNS and CDR2 SASEGT. The CDR3 is 17 amino acids. Written as DNA, the CDR3 is TGTGCCAGCAGTGCTCGGACAGCGACCTCTGGGGCCAACGTCCTGACTTTC. Translated: CASSARTATSGANVLTF.

The chain combines TRBV5-4 with TRBJ1-2, with D tentatively TRBD1 (6 bases). Per germline, CDR1 SGHNT and CDR2 YYREEE (reference sequence). CDR3 length: 14 residues. Trimming removed 4 bases from V and 4 bases from J, with 14 bases in between. The CDR3 nucleotides are TGTGCCAGCAGCATAAGCGGACAGATCTATGGCTACACCTTC. This sequence encodes CASSISGQIYGYTF.

This chain connects TRBV19 to TRBJ2-3, with D possibly being TRBD1 (6 bases). The V and J ends lost 6 bases and 0 bases respectively, with 16 bases between them. Germline CDR1 LNHDA, CDR2 SQIVND (reference sequence). The CDR3 runs 16 residues. The CDR3, as DNA: TGTGCCAGTAGCGAAGTACAGGGAGCTAGCACAGATACGCAGTATTTT. It translates to CASSEVQGASTDTQYF.

The chain employs TRBV2 and TRBJ1-6; D possibly corresponds to TRBD1 (6 bases). The CDR3 runs to 17 residues. Germline CDR1 reads SNHLY; CDR2 reads FYNNEI. Trimming removed 0 bases at V and 5 bases at J, with 14 bases between. CDR3 bases: TGTGCCAGCAGTGAAGCGCGGGGGGGCTGGAATAATTCACCCCTCCACTTT. Translation gives CASSEARGGWNNSPLHF. Looking up the rest from reference TRBV2 and TRBJ1-6 gives the full variable domain: EPEVTQTPSHQVTQMGQEVILRCVPISNHLYFYWYRQILGQKVEFLVSFYNNEISEKSEIFDDQFSVERPDGSNFTLKIRSTKLEDSAMYFCASSEARGGWNNSPLHFGNGTRLTVT.

This clone showed up just a few times. The V and J genes are TRBV19 and TRBJ1-2; 7 positions agree with TRBD1. Germline CDR1 and CDR2: LNHDA and SQIVND (reference sequence). The CDR3 is 15 amino acids. The V segment lost 6 bases and the J segment 8 bases; nucleotides outside the gene matches: 15. CDR3 DNA: TGTGCCAGTAGCCCCTCGACAGGGTTTCTAAGCGGCTACACCTTC. Encoded protein: CASSPSTGFLSGYTF.